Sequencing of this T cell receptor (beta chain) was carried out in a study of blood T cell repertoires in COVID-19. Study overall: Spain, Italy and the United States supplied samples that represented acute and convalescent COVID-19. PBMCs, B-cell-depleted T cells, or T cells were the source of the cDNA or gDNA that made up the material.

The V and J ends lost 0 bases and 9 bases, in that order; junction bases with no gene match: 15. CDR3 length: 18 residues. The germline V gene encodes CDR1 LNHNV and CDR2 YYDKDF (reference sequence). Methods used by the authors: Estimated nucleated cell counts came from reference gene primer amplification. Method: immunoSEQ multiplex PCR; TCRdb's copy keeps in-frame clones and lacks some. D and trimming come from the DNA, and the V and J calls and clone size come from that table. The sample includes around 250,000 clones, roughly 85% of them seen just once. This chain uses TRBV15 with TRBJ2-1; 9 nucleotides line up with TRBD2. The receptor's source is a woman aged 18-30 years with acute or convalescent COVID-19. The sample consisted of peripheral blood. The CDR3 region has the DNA TGTGCCACCAGCAGAGATCACCTAGCGGGAACAAAGGGTATTGAGCAGTTCTTC. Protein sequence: CATSRDHLAGTKGIEQFF.